This TCR beta chain was recovered during a study of blood T cell repertoires in COVID-19. Study context: Samples taken during acute and convalescent COVID-19 were collected in the United States, Italy and Spain. PBMCs, B-cell-depleted T cells, or T cells were the source of the cDNA or gDNA that made up the material.

This clone is a singleton in its sample. As originally analysed: Amplifying reference gene primers gave estimates of nucleated cell counts. Assay: immunoSEQ multiplex PCR; the TCRdb copy retains only in-frame clones and omits some. V, J and clone size are those of that table, while D and trimming were read from the DNA. The top ten clones hold 3.1% of a sample with a few hundred thousand clones, approximately 77% of them seen once. Germline assignment: CDR1 MNHEY and CDR2 SVGEGT. The CDR3 runs 16 residues. Unmatched junction bases numbered 11, after V lost 6 bases and J lost 5 bases. Input material: peripheral blood. This clonotype was sampled from a young woman with acute or convalescent COVID-19. The J gene is TRBJ2-2, the V gene TRBV6-2 or TRBV6-3; 8 nucleotides agree with TRBD1. The CDR3 is CASSSGQAKGTGELFF. The CDR3 DNA follows: TGTGCCAGCAGCTCGGGACAGGCGAAAGGGACCGGGGAGCTGTTTTTT.